This T cell receptor beta chain was recorded in a study of shared clonotypes between healthy human individuals (TCRdb year 2020). Study-wide context: The cohort included three men and a couple of women between 18 and 49 years of age. For each donor, CD4 naive and CD4 memory were each given three plates, CD8 naive was given two plates, and CD8 memory was given one plate. To estimate repertoire size and how much clonotypes are shared between individuals, the study performed deep sequencing of blood TCR repertoires from a few healthy adults. Different laboratories and diverse techniques were used to prepare libraries and sequence TCR repertoires, to increase sequencing depth and limit assay-specific biases. Per donor, leukapheresis produced somewhere between about 0.94 and 9 billion PBMCs.

The germline V gene (reference sequence) gives CDR1 as LNHDA and CDR2 as SQIVND. The CDR3 measures 17 amino acids from cysteine to phenylalanine. Kept here is only the CDR3 DNA, which spans 51 bases and is read in frame from base 1. V lost 3 bases and J lost 5 bases; the stretch between them is 23 bases long. Using the deep immunoSEQ assay, TCR CDR3 regions were amplified from genomic DNA by multiplex PCR. Genomic DNA extracted from each cell subset was distributed evenly over all wells of several immunoSEQ 96-well plates, and each plate served as one replicate. For sorted subsets, 200 ng of genomic DNA, equivalent to around 29,000 T cell genomes, went into each replicate PCR. Purified libraries were measured with a Qubit 3.0 fluorometer, size-checked on a Bioanalyzer 2100, and measured again with the KAPA Library Quantification kit. Each immunoSEQ 96-well plate was sequenced on its own single-read 150-cycle Illumina NextSeq 550 flow cell. In the source study's methods: Because only junctional sequences without quality scores were contained in the immunoSEQ output, filtering matching that applied to full-length reads could not be performed. Sequences were annotated with PyIR, a Python wrapper for IgBLAST v1.9, and V/J genes and CDR3 were assigned using IMGT germline references. Reads with weak V/J assignments (E-value above 1e-6), missing CDR3, stop codons, out-of-frame junctions, or ambiguous translated residues were removed. V3J clonotypes were defined by identical inferred V gene, J gene, and CDR3 amino acid sequence. Percentage overlap between repertoires was computed as shared unique clonotypes divided by the size of the smaller repertoire. RTK rarefaction, the Chao1 estimator, and Recon v2.1 estimates of unobserved clonotypes were used to assess repertoire richness. OLGA was used to compute generation probabilities for all TCRbeta clonotypes that the gDNA method yielded from a handful of donors. The table comes from immuneACCESS by way of TCRdb, which keeps in-frame sequences with V and J called. Part of the clones is missing from these tables; in studies checked, under half for an unresolved V gene and the rest for unknown reasons. V, J and clone size are those of that table, while D and trimming were read from the DNA. This sample has around 1,100,000 clones in its table, and 60% to 80% of those were observed once. Approximately 0.9% of the sample is held by the ten biggest clonotypes.

Paper-wide results and their limitations: Compared with non-shared clonotypes, clonotypes shared by all four sorted-subset donors had higher generation probabilities. Based on pairwise subsampling, the degree of clonotype sharing among donors was expected to be affected by sequencing depth. The genetic and exposure-history diversity represented was limited by the small number of donors. Estimated clonotype richness was generally larger for naive than for memory subsets. Even with the large sequencing depth, rarefaction of the sorted-subset datasets indicated that sequencing was incomplete. Sharing across several donors was observed for about 5% of naive CD4, 3% to 3.5% of naive CD8, around 2.5% of memory CD4, and around 0.42% of memory CD8 clonotypes. Sampling was restricted to blood, and TCR repertoires in tissue are likely to differ from TCR repertoires in blood.

The donors were healthy, HIV-negative adults who had no recently reported acute infections or vaccinations. Every donor was a Caucasian adult residing in Nashville, Tennessee, USA. CD4+ T cells were enriched by magnetic negative selection; naive cells were then positively selected on CD45RA, and the negative fraction formed the memory subset. After blood collection by leukapheresis, PBMCs were isolated using Ficoll-Histopaque density gradient centrifugation and then cryopreserved in the vapor phase of liquid nitrogen. Purity and quantity of every magnetically sorted T cell population were checked by analytical flow cytometry. Each sorted fraction had its genomic DNA isolated and then quantified by UV absorbance on a Nanodrop 2000c. Note on this clone: What this receptor recognizes is not known. No much larger clonotype is one base removed from it; base qualities were not supplied.

The TCR comes from a man younger than 30 in good health. Some clones in this sample may be carry-over from other donors' samples. The V gene is TRBV19 and the J gene is TRBJ2-7; 7 matching bases give a weak D call of TRBD2. What was sequenced was memory CD4+ T cells from PBMCs. The cell subset or site label on this specimen signifies: CD45RA-negative fraction. The bases are TGTGCCAGTAGTATGGTGACAGGCGGGGGCTCGGCGGACGAGCAGTACTTC. This codes for CASSMVTGGGSADEQYF. Reference TRBV19 and TRBJ2-7 proteins supply the regions before and after the CDR3; the full variable domain is: DGGITQSPKYLFRKEGQNVTLSCEQNLNHDAMYWYRQDPGQGLRLIYYSQIVNDFQKGDIAEGYSVSREKKESFPLTVTSAQKNPTAFYLCASSMVTGGGSADEQYFGPGTRLTVT.